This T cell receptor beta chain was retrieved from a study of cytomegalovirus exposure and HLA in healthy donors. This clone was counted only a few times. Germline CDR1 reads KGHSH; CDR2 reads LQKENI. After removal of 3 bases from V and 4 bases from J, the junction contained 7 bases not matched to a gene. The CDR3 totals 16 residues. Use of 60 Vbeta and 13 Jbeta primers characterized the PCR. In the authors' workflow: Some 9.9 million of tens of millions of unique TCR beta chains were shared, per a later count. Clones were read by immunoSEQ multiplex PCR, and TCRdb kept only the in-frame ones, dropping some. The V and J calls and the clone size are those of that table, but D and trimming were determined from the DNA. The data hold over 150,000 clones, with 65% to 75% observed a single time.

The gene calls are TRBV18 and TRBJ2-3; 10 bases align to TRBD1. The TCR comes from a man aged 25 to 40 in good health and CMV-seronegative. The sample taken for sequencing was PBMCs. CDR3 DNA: TGTGCCAGCTCACCCCTGACGGGACAGGGGTCAGATACGCAGTATTTT. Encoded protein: CASSPLTGQGSDTQYF.